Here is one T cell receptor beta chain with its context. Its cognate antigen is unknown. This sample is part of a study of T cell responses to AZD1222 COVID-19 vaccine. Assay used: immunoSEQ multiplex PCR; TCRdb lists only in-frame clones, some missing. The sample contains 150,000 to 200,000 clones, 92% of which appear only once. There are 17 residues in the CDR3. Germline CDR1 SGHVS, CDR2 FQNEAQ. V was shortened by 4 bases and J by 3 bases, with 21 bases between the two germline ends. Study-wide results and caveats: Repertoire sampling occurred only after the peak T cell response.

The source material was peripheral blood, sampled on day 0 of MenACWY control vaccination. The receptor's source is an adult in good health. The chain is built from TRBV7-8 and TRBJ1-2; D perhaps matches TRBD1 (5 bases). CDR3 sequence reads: CASSSFGGSWFDYGYTF. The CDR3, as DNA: TGTGCCAGCAGCTCATTCGGGGGGTCTTGGTTCGACTATGGCTACACCTTC.